This is a list of T cell receptor beta chains from one sample in a study of T-cell reconstitution after alpha-beta-depleted transplantation in children. TCRdb re-derived calls from the PCR reads in MiXCR, one entry per CDR3 protein. The table lists a few hundred thousand distinct CDR3 sequences, 11% of them singletons, with roughly 5% in the top ten. The sequences come from PBMCs from the stem cell graft donor, collected from the stem cell graft. The receptors derive from a human donor who donated a stem cell graft to a child with acute myeloid leukemia. Both conserved end residues are part of each CDR3. The D gene is left open where the match is weak. The size of a clone is reported for some rows only, either as once, few or many, or as a class for expanded clones.

size: once
D: TRBD1
V: TRBV6-1
J: TRBJ1-3
DNA: TGTGCCAGCAGCCGTGGACAGGGAGTCTCTGGACACACCATATATTTT
CDR3: CASSRGQGVSGHTIYF

size: many
D: NA
V: TRBV12-3/TRBV12-4
J: TRBJ2-3
DNA: TGTGCCAGCAGTTTAGGAGGGGTGGGCACAGATACGCAGTATTTT
CDR3: CASSLGGVGTDTQYF

size: few
D: TRBD2
V: TRBV4-1
J: TRBJ2-3
DNA: TGCGCCAGCAGCCAAGATCCGGGACTAGCGGGGGGGCAGCGGGGCCGAGATACGCAGTATTTT
CDR3: CASSQDPGLAGGQRGRDTQYF

size: NA
D: NA
V: TRBV7-2
J: TRBJ2-5
DNA: TGTGCCAGCAGCCTAAGGTTCGGCGAGACCCAGTACTTC
CDR3: CASSLRFGETQYF

size: few
D: TRBD1
V: TRBV29-1
J: TRBJ1-2
DNA: TGCAGCGTTGTGGGACAGGGGGCGGAAGGCTACACCTTC
CDR3: CSVVGQGAEGYTF

size: NA
D: NA
V: TRBV29-1
J: TRBJ2-2
DNA: TGCAGCGTTGTCAGTTCATCGAACACCGGGGAGCTGTTTTTT
CDR3: CSVVSSSNTGELFF

size: NA
D: NA
V: TRBV6-1
J: TRBJ2-7
DNA: TGTGCCAGCAGTCCGGTATGGGGGTCAAACTACGAGCAGTACTTC
CDR3: CASSPVWGSNYEQYF

size: many
D: NA
V: TRBV2
J: TRBJ2-3
DNA: TGTGCCAGCAGTGAAGCTCCTTCAACTAGCACAGATACGCAGTATTTT
CDR3: CASSEAPSTSTDTQYF

size: many
D: NA
V: TRBV29-1
J: TRBJ2-5
DNA: TGCAGCGCCCGGCCCTCGGGGGGCTGGAGGGAGACCCAGTACTTC
CDR3: CSARPSGGWRETQYF

size: many
D: TRBD1
V: TRBV5-1
J: TRBJ1-2
DNA: TGCGCCAGCAGCTTGACAGGGGGAAACTATGGCTACACCTTC
CDR3: CASSLTGGNYGYTF

size: NA
D: NA
V: TRBV2
J: TRBJ2-2
DNA: TGTGCCAGCAGTGAACGGTATACTGTGACCGGGGAGCTGTTTTTT
CDR3: CASSERYTVTGELFF

size: NA
D: NA
V: TRBV29-1
J: TRBJ2-3
DNA: TGCAGCGCCGAACCGAGACTAGCAGATACGCAGTATTTT
CDR3: CSAEPRLADTQYF

size: few
D: TRBD2
V: TRBV20-1
J: TRBJ2-1
DNA: TGCAGTGCCCGGACTAGCGGGAGCTCCTACAATGAGCAGTTCTTC
CDR3: CSARTSGSSYNEQFF

size: few
D: TRBD1
V: TRBV5-1
J: TRBJ1-4
DNA: TGCGCCAGCAGCTTGCGTCCAGGGGGGAATGAAAAACTGTTTTTT
CDR3: CASSLRPGGNEKLFF

size: few
D: TRBD2
V: TRBV20-1
J: TRBJ2-3
DNA: TGCAGTGCCCTAGCGGGGCGAAACACAGATACGCAGTATTTT
CDR3: CSALAGRNTDTQYF

size: NA
D: NA
V: TRBV11-3
J: TRBJ2-1
DNA: TGTGCCAGCAGCCGTAGCGGTCCCGCCTACAATGAGCAGTTCTTC
CDR3: CASSRSGPAYNEQFF

size: NA
D: NA
V: TRBV9
J: TRBJ1-3
DNA: TGTGCCAGCAGCGGCAGACGGACAGCCGCGGAAAGGGACACCATATATTTT
CDR3: CASSGRRTAAERDTIYF

size: NA
D: NA
V: TRBV25-1
J: TRBJ2-1
DNA: TGTGCCAGCAGTGAGCGCGGAGACAATGAGCAGTTCTTC
CDR3: CASSERGDNEQFF

size: NA
D: NA
V: TRBV10-3
J: TRBJ2-3
DNA: TGTGCCATCAGTGAGTCGAATGGGCGAGGGGATACGCAGTATTTT
CDR3: CAISESNGRGDTQYF

size: few
D: TRBD1
V: TRBV3-1
J: TRBJ1-3
DNA: TGTGCCAGCAGCCAGCGGACAGGGTTCGGTGGAAACACCATATATTTT
CDR3: CASSQRTGFGGNTIYF

size: few
D: NA
V: TRBV20-1
J: TRBJ2-2
DNA: TGCAGTGCTAGCGTGACAACTAACACCGGGGAGCTGTTTTTT
CDR3: CSASVTTNTGELFF

size: few
D: NA
V: TRBV20-1
J: TRBJ2-7
DNA: TGCAGTGCTAGAGATCACGAGCAGTACTTC
CDR3: CSARDHEQYF

size: many
D: NA
V: TRBV20-1
J: TRBJ2-1
DNA: TGCAGTGCAATCATCCCTACAGGATCCAATGAGCAGTTCTTC
CDR3: CSAIIPTGSNEQFF

size: NA
D: NA
V: TRBV5-1
J: TRBJ2-5
DNA: TGCGCCAGCAGCGCCCAAGAGACCCATTACTTC
CDR3: CASSAQETHYF

size: few
D: TRBD1
V: TRBV6-5
J: TRBJ2-1
DNA: TGTGCCAGCAGTTCGACAGGGGTAGACTACAATGAGCAGTTCTTC
CDR3: CASSSTGVDYNEQFF

size: few
D: TRBD1
V: TRBV5-5
J: TRBJ1-5
DNA: TGTGCCAGCAGCTTGGTCGCAGGGGGAACGGATCAGCCCCAGCATTTT
CDR3: CASSLVAGGTDQPQHF

size: NA
D: NA
V: TRBV20-1
J: TRBJ2-7
DNA: TGCAGTGCTAGAGAGGTCTACAAGCAGTACTTC
CDR3: CSAREVYKQYF

size: many
D: TRBD2
V: TRBV5-6
J: TRBJ2-7
DNA: TGTGCCAGCAGCTCACCGGGACTAGGGTTAGACGAGCAGTACTTC
CDR3: CASSSPGLGLDEQYF

size: few
D: TRBD1
V: TRBV5-5
J: TRBJ1-4
DNA: TGTGCCAGCAGCTTGGGAGCCAGGGGGGAAGAACTGTTTTTT
CDR3: CASSLGARGEELFF

size: few
D: NA
V: TRBV12-3/TRBV12-4
J: TRBJ2-7
DNA: TGTGCCAGCAGGGGAAACGGGATATACGAGCAGTACTTC
CDR3: CASRGNGIYEQYF

size: NA
D: NA
V: TRBV10-3
J: TRBJ1-3
DNA: TGTGCCATCAGTCGGGTTGGTAACTCTGGAAACACCATATATTTT
CDR3: CAISRVGNSGNTIYF

size: NA
D: TRBD2
V: TRBV27
J: TRBJ2-7
DNA: TGTGCCAGCAGTTTCGGACTAGGCGGTGGCTACGAGCAGTACTTC
CDR3: CASSFGLGGGYEQYF

size: few
D: NA
V: TRBV6-2/TRBV6-3
J: TRBJ2-1
DNA: TGTGCCAGCAGTTACTACAAGCGGGCGAACTCCTACAATGAGCAGTTCTTC
CDR3: CASSYYKRANSYNEQFF

size: NA
D: TRBD2
V: TRBV11-1
J: TRBJ2-1
DNA: TGTGCCAGCAGCCAGTATGGTTCTAGCGGGGGGCCTCACTCCTACAATGAGCAGTTCTTC
CDR3: CASSQYGSSGGPHSYNEQFF

size: few
D: TRBD2
V: TRBV10-3
J: TRBJ2-3
DNA: TGTGCCATCAGTGAGTCTCGGACTAGCGGGGCGCCGACAGGCACAGATACGCAGTATTTT
CDR3: CAISESRTSGAPTGTDTQYF

size: NA
D: NA
V: TRBV5-1
J: TRBJ2-3
DNA: TGCGCCAGCAGCCGCACATCTGCCGGGGGCACAGATACGCAGTATTTT
CDR3: CASSRTSAGGTDTQYF